The clone carrying this TCR beta chain was counted only a few times. Its cognate antigen is unknown. This specimen belongs to a study of blood T cells in healthy people across ages. Whole-study results and caveats: Diversity estimates from one million T cells were considered underestimates.

Trimming left V 3 bases short and J 5 bases short, with 7 bases between. CDR1 and CDR2 from the germline V gene are ENHRY and SYGVKD. The CDR3 is made up of 12 amino acids. Sample-barcoded 5' priming and a J-beta primer mix drove a second PCR of 7 to 11 cycles. TCRdb redid the calling of the 5' RACE reads with MiXCR, one entry per CDR3 protein. The repertoire has roughly 900,000 distinct CDR3 sequences, more than 25% of them found once; the top ten carry around 15%. The chain couples TRBV10-3 to TRBJ1-1, with D perhaps matching TRBD1 (5 bases). This clonotype originated in a woman of 80 years or more in good health. The sample consisted of blood. CDR3 region: CAISDGGTEAFF. CDR3 nucleotides: TGTGCCATCAGTGATGGGGGAACTGAAGCTTTCTTT.